This record looks at one T cell receptor beta chain sequence and its context. The data were produced by immunoSEQ multiplex PCR, yet TCRdb's version contains in-frame clones alone and is incomplete. The sample shows about 330,000 clones, 80% to 90% of them seen only once. This specimen belongs to a study of blood T cell repertoires in COVID-19. The CDR3 consists of 12 residues. Germline lookup yields CDR1 SNHLY and CDR2 FYNNEI. V shed 7 bases and J shed 1 base, with 6 bases lying between them. Source material: peripheral blood. The J gene is TRBJ2-3, the V gene TRBV2, with D possibly being TRBD1 (5 bases). This sequence was found in a young man with COVID-19, enrolled during active disease. The DNA of the CDR3 is TGTGCCAGCACCAGGGGCACAGATACGCAGTATTTT. Translated: CASTRGTDTQYF.